The next 9 T cell receptor beta chains were all read from a single sample in a study of blood T cells in healthy people across ages. It was with a sample-barcoded 5' primer and a J-beta primer mix that a second PCR of roughly 7 to 12 cycles was run. TCRdb re-analysed the 5' RACE reads in MiXCR, keeping a single row per CDR3 protein. Here the sample spans roughly 700,000 distinct CDR3 sequences, about half being singletons. Sequenced: blood. Source of these receptors: a woman aged 55-70 years in good health.

This clonotype occurred a few times. The chain is built from TRBV24-1 and TRBJ2-1; TRBD1 matches at 7 bases. V dropped 7 bases and J dropped 3; count of bases not matched to a gene: 5. CDR3 length: 14 residues. CDR1 KGHDR and CDR2 SFDVKD come from the germline V gene. In nucleotides, the CDR3 is TGTGCCACCAGCCCGGACAGGATCTACAATGAGCAGTTCTTC. As protein: CATSPDRIYNEQFF.

This clonotype came up a few times. The CDR3 DNA reads as TGCAGTGCTAGAGATCGGGGGCAGGGGGCGATAAAAAACATTCAGTACTTC. Its protein is CSARDRGQGAIKNIQYF. The rearrangement uses TRBV20-1 and TRBJ2-4, with 8 bases aligning to TRBD1. This CDR3 has 17 residues. Germline V gives CDR1 DFQATT, CDR2 SNEGSKA (reference sequence). V gave up 0 bases and J gave up 4 bases; unmatched junction bases: 11.

A single count supports this clonotype. The chain has TRBV5-1 and TRBJ2-1, with D perhaps matching TRBD1 (6 bases). This CDR3 region has 14 residues. Germline CDR1 is SGHRS and CDR2 is YFSETQ. The germline V and J ends were trimmed by 7 bases and 9 bases, with 20 bases remaining between them. The CDR3 DNA follows: TGCGCCAGCGCCGACCCTTCAGGGGACGGTGAGCAGTTCTTC. It translates to CASADPSGDGEQFF.

The sample holds one count of this clonotype. The V call is TRBV20-1, the J call TRBJ2-5, with D possibly called TRBD1 or TRBD2 (5 bases each). Germline V lookup: CDR1 DFQATT, CDR2 SNEGSKA (reference sequence). V was shortened by 5 bases and J by 1 base, with 20 bases between the two germline ends. This CDR3 spans 16 amino acids. DNA of the CDR3: TGCAGTGCTGCTCCCCGCCTGACAGAGGGCCAAGAGACCCAGTACTTC. This codes for CSAAPRLTEGQETQYF.

The chain joins TRBV20-1 to TRBJ2-1; a weak D match, TRBD1 (5 bases). This CDR3 comprises 17 residues. From germline, CDR1 is DFQATT and CDR2 SNEGSKA (reference sequence). Trimming removed 0 bases from V and 0 bases from J, with 15 bases in between. The CDR3 spells CSARDIGAESSYNEQFF. For the CDR3, the DNA is TGCAGTGCTAGAGATATTGGGGCAGAGAGCTCCTACAATGAGCAGTTCTTC.

The chain joins TRBV28 to TRBJ2-4; TRBD2 is a possible D gene (6 bases). The DNA end favors TRBJ2-7, so the J call may be wrong. In germline, CDR1 is MDHEN, CDR2 SYDVKM. The CDR3 length is 16 residues. Written as DNA, the CDR3 is TGTGCCAGCAGTTTATGGCCTTTCGGGAGCGGGTACGAGCAGTACTTC. Amino acid sequence: CASSLWPFGSGYEQYF.

This chain uses TRBV7-2 with TRBJ1-5, with a tentative D call TRBD1 (5 bases). CDR1 is SGHTA, CDR2 FQGNSA, per germline. CDR3 length: 16 residues. The ends were cut back, 0 bases at V and 7 bases at J, with 16 bases in the middle. CDR3: CASSLAQGGSGQPQHF. The CDR3 nucleotides are TGTGCCAGCAGCTTAGCGCAGGGAGGGTCCGGGCAGCCCCAGCATTTT.

The chain employs TRBV10-3 and TRBJ2-7; 11 bases match TRBD2. The CDR3 has 15 residues. The trim removed 4 bases at V and 0 bases at J, leaving 2 bases unmatched. CDR1 is ENHRY and CDR2 is SYGVKD in the germline V gene. CDR3 bases: TGTGCCATCAGTGGACTAGCGGGGAGCTCCTACGAGCAGTACTTC. It specifies CAISGLAGSSYEQYF.

The CDR3 sequence is CASSSVASWIDTQYF. CDR3 coding DNA: TGCGCCAGCAGTTCAGTGGCCTCGTGGATAGATACGCAGTATTTT. The chain has TRBV4-1 and TRBJ2-3; D is undetermined. The CDR3 totals 15 residues. In germline, CDR1 is MGHRA, CDR2 YSYEKL. V lost 6 bases, J lost 5 bases, and 18 bases lay in between.